These 2 T cell receptor beta chains were sequenced from one sample in a study of cytomegalovirus exposure and HLA in healthy donors. Both 60 Vbeta primers and 13 Jbeta primers went into the PCR. Profiling relied on immunoSEQ multiplex PCR, and the TCRdb table lists in-frame clones only, not all of them. Of roughly 140,000 clones listed, 50% to 75% are singletons. Material for sequencing was PBMCs. The receptors were sampled from a woman aged 60-70 years in good health and CMV-seropositive.

The V call is TRBV6-6, the J call TRBJ1-5, with D maybe TRBD1 (5 bases). The CDR3 loop spans 13 amino acids. The V gene's germline CDR1 is MNHNY and CDR2 SVGAGI (reference sequence). With 6 bases removed from V and 6 bases from J, the gap between germline ends came to 12 bases. The CDR3 DNA reads as TGTGCCAGCAGGGGCAGGGAAGGTCAGCCCCAGCATTTT. Translation gives CASRGREGQPQHF.

This clone has only a few counts. Within the sample, other DNA sequences also encode this same CDR3. This sequence joins TRBV9 and TRBJ2-2, with TRBD2 identical over 9 bases. The V gene end was trimmed by 4 bases and the J gene end by 5 bases; junction bases not matched to a gene: 6. The CDR3 is made up of 15 amino acids. Germline CDR1 SGDLS, CDR2 YYNGEE. CDR3 region: CASSPREGQTGELFF. CDR3 DNA sequence: TGTGCCAGCAGCCCGCGGGAGGGCCAGACCGGGGAGCTGTTTTTT.